The 25 T cell receptor beta chains below all came from one sample that was sequenced in a study of T cell repertoires in cytomegalovirus infection. These receptors have no known antigen. A single record per CDR3 protein comes from TCRdb applying MiXCR to the reads. The sample consists of about 830,000 distinct CDR3 sequences, about 30% of them appearing once. The specimen was cultured CD8+ T cells from PBMCs, collected from culture after CMV antigen stimulation. Receptors were obtained from a human donor in good health (CMV status not recorded). Some clones in this sample may be carry-over from other donors' samples.

This clonotype was counted only a few times. The J gene is TRBJ2-7, the V gene TRBV5-5; TRBD1 aligns across 8 bases. Germline V CDR1 and CDR2: SGHKS, YYEKEE (reference sequence). V gave up 4 bases and J gave up 2 bases; unmatched junction bases: 8. This CDR3 has 15 amino acids. The CDR3 DNA is TGTGCCAGCAGCCAGACAGGGGCTCCACCCTACGAGCAGTACGTC. This translates into CASSQTGAPPYEQYV.

This clonotype showed up many times. J is TRBJ1-2 and V is TRBV27; D might be TRBD1 (5 bases). V was cut by 1 base and J by 5 bases, with 17 bases left in between. Per germline, CDR1 MNHEY and CDR2 SMNVEV (reference sequence). The CDR3 length is 16 residues. CDR3 sequence reads: CASSLLVGGRVYGYTF. CDR3 nucleotides: TGTGCCAGCAGTTTATTAGTCGGGGGTAGGGTTTATGGCTACACCTTC.

This clonotype was counted only a few times. The chain uses TRBV6-6 and TRBJ1-5, with a possible D match to TRBD1 (6 bases). Germline assignment: CDR1 MNHNY and CDR2 SVGAGI (reference sequence). V dropped 6 bases and J dropped 9 bases, with 18 bases sitting between them. The length of the CDR3 is 14 residues. This chain's CDR3 is CASSSDRHLRPQHF. Here the CDR3 DNA reads TGTGCCAGCAGCTCCGACAGGCACCTTAGGCCCCAGCATTTT.

This clonotype was seen a few times. The rearrangement uses TRBV7-6 and TRBJ1-6; D unresolved. CDR3 size: 13 residues. Trimming took 3 bases from V and 10 from J, leaving 10 bases between them. Germline CDR1 reads SGHVS; CDR2 reads FNYEAQ. The CDR3 reads CASSFGVSSPLHF. As DNA, the CDR3 is TGTGCCAGCAGCTTCGGCGTGAGCTCACCCCTCCACTTT.

The J gene is TRBJ2-7, the V gene TRBV6-1; perhaps D is TRBD1 or TRBD2 (6 bases each). V lost 3 bases and J 1 base, leaving 22 bases between the germline ends. The V gene's germline CDR1 is MNHNS and CDR2 SASEGT. The CDR3 loop spans 18 amino acids. CDR3 amino acids: CASSDLPGAGEESYEQYF. Here the CDR3 DNA reads TGTGCCAGCAGTGACCTTCCCGGTGCAGGGGAGGAATCCTACGAGCAGTACTTC.

This clonotype was seen more than once but under ten times. V is TRBV27 and J is TRBJ1-1; D possibly corresponds to TRBD1 (6 bases). CDR3 size: 13 residues. CDR1 MNHEY and CDR2 SMNVEV come from the germline V gene (reference sequence). V dropped 5 bases and J dropped 5 bases, with 12 bases sitting between them. The CDR3 sequence is CASSEQGRTEAFF. The CDR3 DNA follows: TGTGCCAGCAGTGAACAGGGCCGGACTGAAGCTTTCTTT.

The chain employs TRBV28 and TRBJ2-7; either TRBD1 or TRBD2 may supply D (5 bases each). V lost 3 bases, J lost 4 bases, and 10 bases lay in between. The CDR3 sequence is 13 residues long. The germline V gene has CDR1 MDHEN and CDR2 SYDVKM. The CDR3 DNA follows: TGTGCCAGCAGTTTGGGACGGAGATACGAGCAGTACGTC. Protein sequence: CASSLGRRYEQYV.

This chain links TRBV6-1 with TRBJ1-1; D gene uncertain. The CDR3 extends over 11 amino acids. In germline, CDR1 is MNHNS, CDR2 SASEGT. V was cut by 10 bases and J by 5 bases, with 11 bases left in between. For the CDR3, the DNA is TGTGCCACCATTGGGTGGACTGAAGCTTTCTTT. Translation gives CATIGWTEAFF.

The chain recombines TRBV23-1 with TRBJ2-7; 9 nucleotides align to TRBD1. TRBV23-1 counts as an open reading frame of uncertain function. The CDR3 is made up of 14 amino acids. V shed 7 bases, J shed 5 bases, and the junction held 9 bases outside the gene matches. The CDR3 sequence is CASKKGDRENEQYF. Here the CDR3 DNA reads TGCGCCAGCAAGAAGGGGGACAGGGAAAACGAGCAGTACTTC.

The rearrangement uses TRBV13 and TRBJ1-2; D gene ambiguous. The CDR3 is made up of 12 amino acids. With 3 bases removed from V and 6 bases from J, the gap between germline ends came to 8 bases. CDR1 PRHDT and CDR2 FYEKMQ come from the germline V gene (reference sequence). The CDR3 DNA follows: TGTGCCAGCAGCTTTAGTGATCATGGCTACACCTTC. Translated: CASSFSDHGYTF.

A few counts support this clonotype. The V and J genes are TRBV6-5 and TRBJ1-2; 8 bases align to TRBD1. V shed 5 bases, J shed 3 bases, and the junction held 11 bases outside the gene matches. Germline V gene lookup returns CDR1 MNHEY and CDR2 SVGAGI. This CDR3 has 16 amino acids. CDR3: CASSPFDPGQDYGYTF. Here the CDR3 DNA reads TGTGCCAGCAGTCCTTTTGATCCGGGACAGGACTATGGCTACACCTTC.

The rearrangement links TRBV6-2 or TRBV6-3 to TRBJ2-7, with D possibly matching TRBD2 (6 bases). The germline V gene has CDR1 MNHEY and CDR2 SVGEGT. V lost 5 bases, J lost 3 bases, and 11 bases lay in between. The CDR3 loop spans 13 amino acids. The CDR3 DNA reads as TGTGCCAGCAGTCAGGCGGGGTACTACGAGCAGTACGTC. It encodes CASSQAGYYEQYV.

This clonotype was observed many times. This sequence joins TRBV12-3 or TRBV12-4 and TRBJ2-5; D perhaps matches TRBD2 (5 bases). The germline V and J ends were trimmed by 3 bases and 3 bases, with 20 bases remaining between them. This CDR3 spans 17 amino acids. CDR3 amino acids: CASSFYVGRADKETQYF. The CDR3 DNA is TGTGCCAGCAGTTTTTATGTAGGGCGGGCGGATAAAGAGACCCAGTACTTC.

The V call is TRBV7-9, the J call TRBJ1-1, with D unresolved. V was cut by 6 bases and J by 4 bases, with 12 bases left in between. This CDR3 contains 13 residues. CDR1 and CDR2 from the germline V gene are SEHNR and FQNEAQ (reference sequence). In DNA, the CDR3 is TGTGCCAGCAGTTGGAGGGCCGCCACTGAAGCTTTCTTT. Protein product: CASSWRAATEAFF.

A single count supports this clonotype. The chain uses TRBV5-6 and TRBJ2-2, with 13 positions matching TRBD2. V trimming: 4 bases; J trimming: 4 bases; junction bases outside the gene matches: 10. The CDR3 has 18 residues. Germline V gene sequence: CDR1 SGHDT, CDR2 YYEEEE. The CDR3 bases are TGTGCCAGCAGCCGTGTCGGACTAGCGGGGGACTTCACCGGGGAGCTGTTTTTT. It is translated as CASSRVGLAGDFTGELFF. Combining the CDR3 with reference TRBV5-6 and TRBJ2-2 gives the whole variable domain DAGVTQSPTHLIKTRGQQVTLRCSPKSGHDTVSWYQQALGQGPQFIFQYYEEEERQRGNFPDRFSGHQFPNYSSELNVNALLLGDSALYLCASSRVGLAGDFTGELFFGEGSRLTVL.

This clonotype turned up a few times. This chain connects TRBV27 to TRBJ2-5; TRBD2 agrees at 9 bases. The junction had 10 bases not matched to a gene; V was cut back by 3 bases and J by 2 bases. Germline V CDR1 and CDR2: MNHEY, SMNVEV (reference sequence). The CDR3 contains 17 residues. The CDR3 region is CASSFVWLAGEQETQYF. The CDR3 DNA reads TGTGCCAGCAGTTTTGTTTGGTTAGCGGGGGAACAAGAGACCCAGTACTTC.

V usage is TRBV6-6 and J usage is TRBJ2-7; TRBD1 might be the D (6 bases). This CDR3 is 15 amino acids long. The germline V gene encodes CDR1 MNHNY and CDR2 SVGAGI (reference sequence). Trimming left V 4 bases short and J 6 bases short, with 19 bases between. The CDR3, as DNA: TGTGCCAGCAGTTTCCTCCCCAGGGGTTTGGGCGAGCAGTACTTC. Its protein is CASSFLPRGLGEQYF.

The chain is built from TRBV12-3 or TRBV12-4 and TRBJ2-7; 7 nucleotides line up with TRBD1. The CDR3 sequence is 13 residues long. Losses at the gene ends were 7 bases for V and 3 bases for J; bases not matched to a gene: 6. DNA for the CDR3: TGTGCCAGCACCGCAGACAGGGACTACGAGCAGTACTTC. Translation: CASTADRDYEQYF.

This clonotype has more than one count but fewer than ten. The V and J genes are TRBV27 and TRBJ1-1, with TRBD1 as a possible D gene (5 bases). V was shortened by 2 bases and J by 4 bases, with 11 bases between the two germline ends. Germline V gene data show CDR1 as MNHEY and CDR2 as SMNVEV (reference sequence). The CDR3 runs to 14 residues. CDR3 DNA sequence: TGTGCCAGCAGTTTAACCCTGGGGGGCACTGAAGCTTTCTTT. Residues: CASSLTLGGTEAFF.

The chain is built from TRBV10-2 and TRBJ1-2; 8 positions match TRBD1. The germline V gene encodes CDR1 WSHSY and CDR2 SAAADI. The V and J ends lost 3 bases and 5 bases, in that order; junction bases with no gene match: 14. This CDR3 has 17 residues. CDR3 bases: TGCGCCAGCAGTGACTCCGCGGGACAGGAGGCCCTATATGGCTACACCTTC. It specifies CASSDSAGQEALYGYTF.

The V and J genes are TRBV19 and TRBJ1-6, with D hard to call. V lost 6 bases and J 6 bases, leaving 12 bases between the germline ends. CDR1 and CDR2 (germline): LNHDA, SQIVND (reference sequence). There are 14 residues in the CDR3. The CDR3 bases are TGTGCCAGTAGCCTTACAGAGGGTAATTCACCCCTCCACTTT. Amino acids: CASSLTEGNSPLHF.

This clonotype was seen ten or more times. V and J are TRBV11-3 and TRBJ2-1, with 10 bases identical to TRBD2. Germline V lookup: CDR1 SGHNT, CDR2 YENEEA. J lost 8 bases, V lost 5 bases, and 12 bases had no gene match. The CDR3 length is 16 residues. The CDR3: CASSPGRLAGVDEQFF. Written as DNA, the CDR3 is TGTGCCAGCAGCCCAGGACGGCTAGCGGGGGTAGATGAGCAGTTCTTC. The complete variable domain, with remaining parts taken from reference TRBV11-3 and TRBJ2-1, reads EAGVVQSPRYKIIEKKQPVAFWCNPISGHNTLYWYLQNLGQGPELLIRYENEEAVDDSQLPKDRFSAERLKGVDSTLKIQPAELGDSAVYLCASSPGRLAGVDEQFFGPGTRLTVL.

V usage is TRBV20-1 and J usage is TRBJ1-1; a weak D match, TRBD1 (5 bases). Germline loops: CDR1 DFQATT, CDR2 SNEGSKA (reference sequence). Trimming removed 4 bases from V and 3 bases from J, with 21 bases in between. The CDR3 covers 16 residues. The CDR3 coding sequence is TGCAGTGCTAAAAGGTGGGGGGAAGACGCCTACACTGAAGCTTTCTTT. It yields the protein CSAKRWGEDAYTEAFF.

This clonotype was seen a few times. This chain uses TRBV10-3 with TRBJ2-2, with D uncertain. CDR1 is ENHRY and CDR2 is SYGVKD in the germline V gene. The germline V and J ends were trimmed by 7 bases and 6 bases, with 12 bases remaining between them. This CDR3 region has 13 residues. This CDR3 is CAIKVRSPGELFF. In nucleotides, the CDR3 is TGTGCCATCAAGGTCAGGAGTCCCGGGGAGCTGTTTTTT.

The chain carries TRBV6-1 and TRBJ2-1; tentative D call: TRBD1 (6 bases). Germline V gene lookup returns CDR1 MNHNS and CDR2 SASEGT. The CDR3 length is 12 residues. Trimming pared 8 bases from V and 7 bases from J, leaving 12 bases between. Here the CDR3 DNA reads TGTGCCAGCGAGGGACACCTTAATGAGCAGTTCTTC. Translated: CASEGHLNEQFF.